The rows below give T cell receptor beta chains drawn from one sample of a study of CD8 T cells in Susac syndrome. Via MiXCR, TCRdb re-called the immunoSEQ multiplex PCR reads, giving one row per CDR3 protein. The table has over 150,000 distinct CDR3 sequences, around 96% seen once; the top ten hold roughly 0.088%. The sequencing input was CD4+ T cells from PBMCs. The receptors were sampled from a human donor with multiple sclerosis. CDR3s leave out the opening cysteine and the closing phenylalanine or tryptophan.

v_call cdr3_aa
TRBV20-1 SAQSLANTGELF
TRBV3-1 ATWTRGTQY
TRBV12-3/TRBV12-4 ASSGGNRVGGYT
TRBV19 ASSSYPRGST
TRBV29-1 SVGRSDRGGEQY
TRBV29-1 SVAWGQGSQY
TRBV29-1 SVPGMNEQF
TRBV7-9 ASSLGPDRARQY
TRBV20-1 SARLTGNDYGYT
TRBV29-1 SVGIGIRTDTQY
TRBV10-2 ASSELSGVGETQY
TRBV2 ASSEVQMNTEAF
TRBV7-9 ASSLARDQETQY
TRBV29-1 SVEEPGTEGYGYT
TRBV9 ASSVTPGTGGSYEQY
TRBV11-2 ASSPSVSRNTEAF
TRBV12-3/TRBV12-4 ASSLGGGNTEAF
TRBV3-1 ASSHGTPAYEQY
TRBV27 ASSLLSGAYEQY
TRBV25-1 ASRGTGGAGYT
TRBV12-3/TRBV12-4 ASRNRDYNEQF
TRBV19 ASRTQGGGSNQPQH
TRBV3-1 ASSLTTHNQETQY
TRBV18 ASSPRDSPTETQY
TRBV5-1 ASGRGFQETQY
TRBV19 ASSEAAPDTEAF
TRBV15 ATSKTLAGEGGGEQY
TRBV9 ASSVVGDTGELF
TRBV3-1 ASSTSGGKNIQY
TRBV27 ASSFDRRNGYT
TRBV19 ASSHRQGGKMNTEAF
TRBV12-3/TRBV12-4 ASSFRGGDGYT
TRBV9 ASSVEGRGPYGYT
TRBV7-2 ASSSGTGGSEQY
TRBV24-1 ATSDFGGEGYT
TRBV3-1 ASSPWTGDEQY
TRBV30 AWSVRDRGYYGYT
TRBV19 ATSRLIGVGGETQY
TRBV5-4 ASSSWHEAF
TRBV9 ASTVGITDTQY
TRBV27 ASSRGTLAAYEQY
TRBV3-1 ASSPGPRGGYT
TRBV3-1 ASSPQRGQPQH
TRBV27 ASSQSGTGYSYEQY
TRBV19 ASTADREEGYT
TRBV19 ASSTRGAPEDTIY
TRBV7-2 ASTRQVNNEQF
TRBV11-2 ASSLDTSGRGADTQY
TRBV6-2/TRBV6-3 ASSAPKGGAAEAF
TRBV18 ASSLLPADTQY
TRBV20-1 SARAGRRVQETQY
TRBV29-1 SVESDRPYEQY